Presented here are 32 T cell receptor beta chains from one specimen sequenced in a study of shared clonotypes between healthy human individuals. Assay used: immunoSEQ multiplex PCR; TCRdb lists only in-frame clones, some missing. The profile shows roughly 2.5 million clones, roughly 92% of them singletons. The sequenced sample was naive CD4+ T cells sorted from blood. Sample subset: CD45RA+ positively selected. The receptors were sampled from a man younger than 35 in good health.

This clone was picked up one time. This chain connects TRBV5-1 to TRBJ2-2, with 8 bases identical to TRBD2. V shed 1 base and J 7 bases; nucleotides not matched to a gene: 6. Germline-derived CDR1 and CDR2 are SGHRS and YFSETQ. The CDR3 sequence is 15 residues long. The CDR3 nucleotides read TGCGCCAGCAGCTTGACAGCGGGAGTTATCGGGGAGCTGTTTTTT. Translated: CASSLTAGVIGELFF.

About this clone: No conserved phenylalanine or tryptophan is present at the end of the CDR3, so a read error is the likely explanation. Because the CDR3's place on the DNA is in doubt, the DNA is left out and the CDR3 is given as listed by TCRdb. The chain links TRBV21-1 to TRBJ2-3; the D call TRBD2 from the table was never checked on the DNA. TRBV21-1 corresponds to a pseudogene. The CDR3 spans 17 residues, counting both ends. CDR3 sequence: CASSKAPGLANPFQKQR.

The DNA for the CDR3 is TGTGCCAGCAGCTTGTTTCGCCAGGGGGCAGGGGAGACCCAGTACTTC. Amino acid sequence: CASSLFRQGAGETQYF. The V and J genes are TRBV5-4 and TRBJ2-5; 8 bases fit TRBD1. V lost 1 base, J lost 5 bases, and 10 bases stayed unmatched. The CDR3 loop spans 16 amino acids. The germline gives CDR1 SGHNT, CDR2 YYREEE (reference sequence).

The gene calls are TRBV18 and TRBJ2-3, with 7 positions matching TRBD2. J was trimmed by 2 bases and V by 3 bases; bases with no gene match: 17. Germline V gene data show CDR1 as KGHSH and CDR2 as LQKENI. This CDR3 comprises 19 residues. CDR3 amino acids: CASSPRSGYAGVNTDTQYF. The CDR3 DNA follows: TGTGCCAGCTCACCGCGGTCAGGGTATGCGGGGGTGAACACAGATACGCAGTATTTT.

The chain uses TRBV28 and TRBJ1-4; TRBD1 might be the D (5 bases). CDR3 length equals 16 residues. Germline V gene lookup returns CDR1 MDHEN and CDR2 SYDVKM. Trimming took 6 bases from V and 2 from J, leaving 16 bases between them. In DNA form, the CDR3 reads TGTGCCAGCAGAACCGGGACCCCTGGGACTAATGAAAAACTGTTTTTT. This sequence encodes CASRTGTPGTNEKLFF.

V and J are TRBV10-3 and TRBJ2-7; 11 nucleotides match TRBD2. This CDR3 spans 14 amino acids. Trimming removed 6 bases from V and 5 bases from J; junction bases left unmatched: 6. In germline, CDR1 is ENHRY, CDR2 SYGVKD. The DNA for the CDR3 is TGTGCCATCAGCGCGGGACTAGCGGCCGACGAGCAGTACTTC. Its translation is CAISAGLAADEQYF.

The chain uses TRBV11-2 and TRBJ1-2; the match to TRBD1 covers 7 bases. With V trimmed by 5 bases and J by 2 bases, 14 bases remained unmatched. The CDR3 has 17 amino acids. Germline V gene lookup returns CDR1 SGHAT and CDR2 FQNNGV. The CDR3 region has the DNA TGTGCCAGCAGCCAACCCGCAGGGAGGGGGCGGAACTATGGCTACACCTTC. Protein: CASSQPAGRGRNYGYTF. The variable domain in full, with the rest retrieved from reference TRBV11-2 and TRBJ1-2, is EAGVAQSPRYKIIEKRQSVAFWCNPISGHATLYWYQQILGQGPKLLIQFQNNGVVDDSQLPKDRFSAERLKGVDSTLKIQPAKLEDSAVYLCASSQPAGRGRNYGYTFGSGTRLTVV.

The V gene is TRBV7-9, the J gene TRBJ2-2; perhaps D is TRBD1 or TRBD2 (7 bases each). V lost 8 bases and J 5 bases, leaving 15 bases between the germline ends. There are 14 residues in the CDR3. The germline CDR1 and CDR2 sequences are SEHNR and FQNEAQ (reference sequence). The CDR3 loop reads CASSGGAWTGELFF. CDR3 nucleotide sequence: TGTGCCAGCTCAGGGGGGGCCTGGACCGGGGAGCTGTTTTTT.

J is TRBJ1-2 and V is TRBV6-6; D unclear. V was cut by 5 bases and J by 2 bases, with 12 bases left in between. Germline CDR1 and CDR2: MNHNY and SVGAGI (reference sequence). This CDR3 comprises 14 residues. CDR3 sequence: CASSTLEANYGYTF. CDR3 DNA: TGTGCCAGCAGTACACTGGAGGCGAACTATGGCTACACCTTC.

Worth noting for this clone: The same CDR3 can be traced to other DNA sequences in this sample. V gene TRBV5-5 combines with J gene TRBJ1-1; no firm D call. V lost 0 bases and J 0 bases, leaving 3 bases between the germline ends. The CDR3 covers 13 residues. Per germline, CDR1 SGHKS and CDR2 YYEKEE (reference sequence). CDR3: CASSLALNTEAFF. The CDR3 DNA is TGTGCCAGCAGCTTGGCATTGAACACTGAAGCTTTCTTT.

V usage is TRBV6-4 and J usage is TRBJ2-2; TRBD1 aligns across 7 bases. The CDR3 has 14 amino acids. Germline V lookup: CDR1 MRHNA, CDR2 SNTAGT. The J segment lost 6 bases and the V segment lost 4 bases, leaving 5 bases of the junction unmatched. CDR3 residues: CASSAQGDAGELFF. Written as DNA, the CDR3 is TGTGCCAGCAGTGCTCAGGGGGATGCCGGGGAGCTGTTTTTT.

The chain is built from TRBV6-1 and TRBJ2-2; weak D call: TRBD2 (5 bases). The CDR3 totals 14 residues. Germline V gene sequence: CDR1 MNHNS, CDR2 SASEGT. Trimming took 7 bases from V and 2 from J, leaving 11 bases between them. As DNA, the CDR3 is TGTGCCAGCAAAGGAGGTCTCAACACCGGGGAGCTGTTTTTT. Translating gives CASKGGLNTGELFF.

Worth noting for this clone: This specimen includes other DNA sequences encoding the same CDR3. The chain carries TRBV5-1 and TRBJ2-2; D is unclear. CDR3 length equals 15 residues. The germline V gene has CDR1 SGHRS and CDR2 YFSETQ. Between the trimmed V and J ends, which lost 0 bases and 0 bases, there was a span of 6 bases. CDR3 in amino acids: CASSLDPANTGELFF. The CDR3, as DNA: TGCGCCAGCAGCTTGGATCCTGCGAACACCGGGGAGCTGTTTTTT.

The chain combines TRBV9 with TRBJ1-6; tentatively, D is TRBD1 (5 bases). Trimming cost V 2 bases and J 9 bases, with 15 bases left between them. Germline lookup yields CDR1 SGDLS and CDR2 YYNGEE. The CDR3 has 15 residues. The CDR3: CASSVSGFERSPLHF. The CDR3 region has the DNA TGTGCCAGCAGCGTCTCAGGGTTTGAGCGTTCACCCCTCCACTTT.

This sequence joins TRBV5-8 and TRBJ2-3; D may be TRBD1 (6 bases). This CDR3 region has 15 residues. Between the trimmed V and J ends, which lost 3 bases and 5 bases, there was a span of 16 bases. CDR1 SGHTS and CDR2 YDEGEE come from the germline V gene. The CDR3 coding sequence is TGTGCCAGCAGCTCCCATCGGGCAGGGGAAGATACGCAGTATTTT. Translated: CASSSHRAGEDTQYF.

CDR3 residues: CSVARDRAMYEQYF. In DNA, the CDR3 is TGCAGCGTTGCCCGGGACAGGGCAATGTACGAGCAGTACTTC. The chain combines TRBV29-1 with TRBJ2-7, with TRBD1 matching over 9 bases. The CDR3 is 14 amino acids. With 4 bases clipped from V and 4 bases from J, the junction kept 8 bases outside the gene matches. Germline V gives CDR1 SQVTM, CDR2 ANQGSEA.

As regards this clone: A much larger clone differs from this one at a single base, so this may be a read error. The chain employs TRBV9 and TRBJ1-1; D remains unclear. Germline V gene data show CDR1 as SGDLS and CDR2 as YYNGEE. The CDR3 loop spans 13 amino acids. Trimming removed 4 bases at V and 1 base at J, with 8 bases between. CDR3 DNA sequence: TGTGCCAGCAGCTTTACCGGGAACACTGAAGCTTTCTTT. Translation: CASSFTGNTEAFF.

The V and J genes are TRBV6-5 and TRBJ1-3, with D unresolved. Trimming left V 0 bases short and J 0 bases short, with 9 bases between. The CDR3 sequence is 16 residues long. Germline V gives CDR1 MNHEY, CDR2 SVGAGI. Here the CDR3 reads CASSYSTAASGNTIYF. For the CDR3, the DNA is TGTGCCAGCAGTTACTCGACGGCAGCCTCTGGAAACACCATATATTTT.

This rearrangement joins TRBV2 to TRBJ2-7, with D hard to call. CDR1 and CDR2 from the germline V gene are SNHLY and FYNNEI. The length of the CDR3 is 12 residues. Trimming cost V 6 bases and J 10 bases, with 16 bases left between them. CDR3 bases: TGTGCCAGCAGGATGTTAGACTCCCCCCAGTACTTC. It codes for CASRMLDSPQYF.

The chain employs TRBV6-1 and TRBJ2-6; D uncertain. This CDR3 has 14 residues. Trimming stripped 6 bases from V and 0 bases from J, with 6 bases between. Germline assignment: CDR1 MNHNS and CDR2 SASEGT. This CDR3 is CASRKDSGANVLTF. The CDR3 DNA follows: TGTGCCAGCAGAAAGGACTCTGGGGCCAACGTCCTGACTTTC.

This chain uses TRBV5-1 with TRBJ1-3, with D uncertain. With 4 bases removed from V and 2 bases from J, the gap between germline ends came to 10 bases. Germline-derived CDR1 and CDR2 are SGHRS and YFSETQ. CDR3 length: 14 residues. The CDR3 DNA reads as TGCGCCAGCAGCCTACAGAGTACTGGAAACACCATATATTTT. It yields the protein CASSLQSTGNTIYF.

The V call is TRBV18, the J call TRBJ1-1; D call uncertain. V dropped 4 bases and J dropped 1 base, with 13 bases sitting between them. This CDR3 region has 15 residues. Germline CDR1 and CDR2: KGHSH and LQKENI. CDR3 DNA sequence: TGTGCCAGCTCACTGGGATCCGACAAGAACACTGAAGCTTTCTTT. Protein: CASSLGSDKNTEAFF.

V gene TRBV19 combines with J gene TRBJ2-6, with TRBD1 matching 8 bases. V shed 4 bases, J shed 0 bases, and the junction held 8 bases outside the gene matches. The CDR3 spans 18 residues. Germline V gene sequence: CDR1 LNHDA, CDR2 SQIVND (reference sequence). The CDR3 bases are TGTGCCAGTAGTAAGACCGGGACAGGATTCTCTGGGGCCAACGTCCTGACTTTC. Protein product: CASSKTGTGFSGANVLTF.

The chain joins TRBV10-2 to TRBJ2-7; TRBD2 matches 7 bases. The CDR3 sequence is 16 residues long. Germline CDR1 reads WSHSY; CDR2 reads SAAADI. Trimming at V came to 5 bases and at J to 3 bases, leaving 13 bases not matched to a gene. CDR3 loop: CASSPFGEGLDYEQYF. CDR3 DNA sequence: TGCGCCAGCAGTCCCTTCGGGGAGGGACTCGACTACGAGCAGTACTTC.

The rearrangement links TRBV11-2 to TRBJ1-1, with D perhaps TRBD1 (5 bases). The germline CDR1 and CDR2 sequences are SGHAT and FQNNGV. V gave up 5 bases and J gave up 3 bases, with 10 bases separating them. CDR3 length: 13 residues. CDR3: CASSAAGYTEAFF. As DNA, the CDR3 is TGTGCCAGCAGCGCTGCAGGGTACACTGAAGCTTTCTTT.

The chain couples TRBV2 to TRBJ2-7; no reliable D call. This CDR3 is built from 13 residues. CDR1 and CDR2 from the germline V gene are SNHLY and FYNNEI. V shed 7 bases and J shed 0 bases, with 10 bases lying between them. CDR3 amino acids: CASKGMGSYEQYF. CDR3 DNA: TGTGCCAGCAAAGGAATGGGCTCCTACGAGCAGTACTTC.

A word on this clone: This CDR3 is also generated by other DNA sequences in the sample. The rearrangement uses TRBV7-6 and TRBJ1-2; 7 bases fit TRBD1. This CDR3 comprises 13 residues. The germline V gene has CDR1 SGHVS and CDR2 FNYEAQ. V was pared by 4 bases and J by 3 bases, with 2 bases of the junction left unmatched. The CDR3 coding sequence is TGTGCCAGCAGCTCCGGACAGGACTATGGCTACACCTTC. Protein: CASSSGQDYGYTF.

The chain combines TRBV5-8 with TRBJ2-5; perhaps D is TRBD1 or TRBD2 (5 bases each). CDR1 SGHTS and CDR2 YDEGEE come from the germline V gene. V was trimmed by 3 bases and J by 4 bases, leaving 16 bases between them. The CDR3 totals 15 residues. As DNA, the CDR3 is TGTGCCAGCAGCTCTGACAGAGGGAAGGGAGAGACCCAGTACTTC. Its translation: CASSSDRGKGETQYF.

The chain uses TRBV10-2 and TRBJ1-6; D gene unclear. The V end was cut by 7 bases, the J end by 8 bases, with 18 bases between. Germline V gene sequence: CDR1 WSHSY, CDR2 SAAADI. This CDR3 spans 15 amino acids. The CDR3 loop is CASTPLASAHSPLHF. Written as DNA, the CDR3 is TGCGCCAGCACCCCGTTGGCAAGTGCCCATTCACCCCTCCACTTT.

The chain joins TRBV7-2 to TRBJ2-7, with D possibly TRBD2 on 5 matching bases. Per germline, CDR1 SGHTA and CDR2 FQGNSA. The CDR3 runs to 13 residues. V was shortened by 5 bases and J by 3 bases, with 11 bases between the two germline ends. CDR3 bases: TGTGCCAGCAGCCGGACTGACGACTACGAGCAGTACTTC. Protein sequence: CASSRTDDYEQYF.

V gene TRBV28 combines with J gene TRBJ1-4, with unresolved D. Trimming pared 5 bases from V and 7 bases from J, leaving 14 bases between. The CDR3 consists of 14 residues. Germline-derived CDR1 and CDR2 are MDHEN and SYDVKM. This chain's CDR3 is CASSPSRWGEKLFF. The CDR3 nucleotides read TGTGCCAGCAGTCCCTCCCGATGGGGTGAAAAACTGTTTTTT.

The chain recombines TRBV6-1 with TRBJ2-7, with unresolved D. The CDR3 sequence is 15 residues long. CDR1 and CDR2 from the germline V gene are MNHNS and SASEGT. The V and J ends lost 0 bases and 2 bases respectively, with 11 bases between them. In DNA form, the CDR3 reads TGTGCCAGCAGTGAAGCGGGCTCCTCAACCTACGAGCAGTACTTC. This encodes CASSEAGSSTYEQYF.